These T cell receptor beta chains were read from a single sample in a study of cytomegalovirus exposure and HLA in healthy donors. Here immunoSEQ multiplex PCR was the method, and the copy in TCRdb shows in-frame clones only, minus some. The sample holds approximately 260,000 clones, around nine tenths seen once. Source material: PBMCs. The receptors derive from a girl aged 2 to 10 in good health and CMV-seronegative. CDR3s include the opening cysteine and the closing phenylalanine or tryptophan. D genes are given only for firm matches. Size values are once, few and many counts, or a class for expanded clones, and some rows have none.

TRBD1 TRBJ2-7 TRBV28 14 - CASNPGQGAGEQYF TGTGCCAGCAATCCGGGACAGGGGGCTGGTGAGCAGTACTTC
TRBD2 TRBJ2-5 TRBV11-2 15 - CASSLVAGGQETQYF TGTGCCAGCAGCTTAGTAGCGGGGGGGCAAGAGACCCAGTACTTC
TRBD2 TRBJ2-1 TRBV29-1 14 - CSVKIAGKGNEQFF TGCAGCGTAAAGATAGCGGGAAAGGGGAATGAGCAGTTCTTC
TRBD2 TRBJ2-1 TRBV11-2 15 few CASTVEGGTFNEQFF TGTGCCAGCACCGTTGAGGGAGGGACTTTCAATGAGCAGTTCTTC
- TRBJ2-2 TRBV7-9 15 - CASSLRGPNTGELFF TGTGCCAGCAGCTTAAGAGGCCCGAACACCGGGGAGCTGTTTTTT
TRBD2 TRBJ2-1 TRBV29-1 14 - CSVGRGSSYNEQFF TGCAGCGTCGGACGCGGGAGCTCCTACAATGAGCAGTTCTTC
- TRBJ1-1 TRBV20-1 10 - CSAPGAEAFF TGCAGTGCTCCAGGGGCTGAAGCTTTCTTT
TRBD1 TRBJ1-2 TRBV7-8 15 - CASSLPKGARTGYTF TGTGCCAGCAGCTTACCCAAGGGGGCGCGGACTGGCTACACCTTC
- TRBJ1-5 TRBV2 12 - CASSISDQPQHF TGTGCCAGCAGTATTTCTGATCAGCCCCAGCATTTT
- TRBJ1-1 TRBV14 16 once CASSQIGQGENTEAFF TGTGCCAGCAGCCAAATAGGGCAGGGCGAGAACACTGAAGCTTTCTTT
- TRBJ2-7 TRBV29-1 13 - CSGKTGSSYEQYF TGCAGCGGGAAAACAGGGAGCTCCTACGAGCAGTACTTC
- TRBJ1-1 TRBV18 14 - CASSHERGNTEAFF TGTGCCAGCTCTCACGAAAGGGGGAACACTGAAGCTTTCTTT
- TRBJ2-3 TRBV10-1 15 - CASSDRGSLTDTQYF TGCGCCAGCAGTGACCGGGGGTCCCTAACAGATACGCAGTATTTT
- TRBJ2-1 TRBV7-3 15 - CASSLTSGLFNEQFF TGTGCCAGCAGCTTAACTAGCGGCCTCTTTAATGAGCAGTTCTTC
TRBD1 TRBJ1-3 TRBV5-1 14 - CASSPGQGWDTIYF TGCGCCAGCAGCCCGGGACAGGGTTGGGACACCATATATTTT
- TRBJ2-7 TRBV7-2 14 - CASSSSGGHYEQYF TGTGCCAGCAGCTCATCAGGGGGGCACTACGAGCAGTACTTC